This T cell receptor (beta chain) stems from a study of naive and memory T cell subsets. Study-wide results and limits: TCR counts from RNA may reflect activation-linked expression changes. Naive and memory subsets had different power law exponents for TCR abundance. Over 95% of naive TCR sequences appeared only once after error correction, unlike memory subsets.

Two oligonucleotides, mixed equimolar, formed the beta constant-region primer covering TRBC1 and TRBC2. Ligated cDNA was amplified by four rounds of PCR with nested alpha and beta constant-region primers and SP2. TCRdb reprocessed the UMI-ligation and nested PCR reads via MiXCR and lists one record per CDR3 protein. The sample gives 8,500 to 10,000 distinct CDR3 sequences, about 6% of which show up once; around three fifths is in the top ten. Comments on this clonotype: Its specificity is unknown.

Alpha and beta libraries were amplified separately from the second PCR onward. This CDR3 is 12 amino acids long. V lost 4 bases to trimming and J lost 6 bases, with 9 bases between them. Germline lookup yields CDR1 SGHKS and CDR2 YYEKEE (reference sequence). The TCR originated in a human donor in good health. The sample was CD4+ TEMRA cells from blood. As to subset: effector memory re-expressing CD45RA, CD45RA+ CD27-. This chain joins TRBV5-5 and TRBJ2-3; no reliable D call. CDR3 DNA sequence: TGTGCCAGCAGCCAAAATAGCGATACGCAGTATTTT. As protein: CASSQNSDTQYF.